This TCR beta chain was found in a study of response to subunit inactivated influenza vaccine (dated by TCRdb to 2016 to 2018). Study-wide context: To follow how T cells responded to a trivalent subunit inactivated influenza vaccine, the researchers relied on deep quantitative profiling of the T cell receptor repertoire. Broad study findings and their caveats: The authors suggested that each seasonal influenza vaccination may recruit only a limited number of new T cells.

V sheds 5 bases and J sheds 7 bases, leaving 18 bases between their ends. Via the germline V gene (reference sequence), CDR1 is DFQATT and CDR2 SNEGSKA. From the cysteine up to the phenylalanine, the CDR3 has a length of 14 residues. The CDR3 DNA has 42 bases and is translated from base 1. There are many counts of this clonotype. The antigen it binds to is not known. Base qualities are not at hand, and no much larger clone is one base apart. Libraries were constructed by RT-PCR. The sequencer listed for this sample is Illumina HiSeq 2500. Starting from the raw public reads, TCRdb applied fastp trimming at Q25, assembled clones with MiXCR and retained in-frame beta chains. Identical CDR3 protein sequences are pooled into one entry, listed with their most common genes and DNA. The table for this sample lists about 780,000 distinct CDR3 sequences; approximately 17% of them were counted only once. 11% of the sample belongs to the ten largest clones.

The starting material was PBMCs from blood, obtained 4 to 6 days after vaccination. The receptor was derived from a man aged 45-65 years who received an inactivated influenza vaccine. Donor details come from another sample of the same person, matched by shared clones. The rearranged segments are TRBV20-1 and TRBJ2-1; TRBD2 is a weak D gene call, 5 bases matching. The encoded CDR3 is CSAPPSTSGNEQFF. The nucleotide sequence reads TGCAGTGCTCCCCCCTCAACCTCGGGAAATGAGCAGTTCTTC.